This paragraph reports one T cell receptor (beta chain). Here immunoSEQ multiplex PCR was the method, and the copy in TCRdb shows in-frame clones only, minus some. The sample holds 1.5 million to 2.5 million clones, about 94% seen once. It was CD45RO-negative cells, positively selected for CCR7, that made up naive CD8 cells, with terminally differentiated effector memory CD45RA+ cells excluded. The ends lost 2 bases at V and 1 base at J; junction bases unmatched: 10. The germline CDR1 and CDR2 sequences are LGHNT and FRNRAP. This CDR3 has 17 amino acids. The sample belongs to a study of shared clonotypes between healthy human individuals.

The TCR was taken from a young man in good health. This chain connects TRBV12-5 to TRBJ2-7, with 8 bases fitting TRBD2. The material sequenced was naive CD8+ T cells sorted from blood. CDR3 amino acids: CASGLSPGGGLSYEQYF. For the CDR3, the DNA is TGTGCTAGTGGTTTGTCCCCCGGCGGGGGGCTATCCTACGAGCAGTACTTC.